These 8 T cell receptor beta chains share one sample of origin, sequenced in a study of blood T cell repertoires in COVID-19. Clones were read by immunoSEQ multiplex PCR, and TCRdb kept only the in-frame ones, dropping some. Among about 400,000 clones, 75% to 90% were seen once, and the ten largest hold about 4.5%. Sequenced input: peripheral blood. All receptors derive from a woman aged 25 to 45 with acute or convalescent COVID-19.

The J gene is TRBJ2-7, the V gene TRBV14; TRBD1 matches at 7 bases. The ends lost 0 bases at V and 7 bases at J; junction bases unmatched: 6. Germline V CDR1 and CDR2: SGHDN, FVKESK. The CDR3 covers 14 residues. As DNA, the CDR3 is TGTGCCAGCAGCCAAGAGCACAGGGGAAGGGAGCAGTACTTC. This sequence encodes CASSQEHRGREQYF. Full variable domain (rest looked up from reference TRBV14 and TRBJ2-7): EAGVTQFPSHSVIEKGQTVTLRCDPISGHDNLYWYRRVMGKEIKFLLHFVKESKQDESGMPNNRFLAERTGGTYSTLKVQPAELEDSGVYFCASSQEHRGREQYFGPGTRLTVT.

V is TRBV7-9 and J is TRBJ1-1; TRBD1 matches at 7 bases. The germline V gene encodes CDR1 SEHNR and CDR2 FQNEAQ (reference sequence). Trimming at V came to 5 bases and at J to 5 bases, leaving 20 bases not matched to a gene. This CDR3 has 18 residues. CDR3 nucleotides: TGTGCCAGCAGCGTACCGCGATCCGACAGGGTGGCGGGTACTGAAGCTTTCTTT. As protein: CASSVPRSDRVAGTEAFF.

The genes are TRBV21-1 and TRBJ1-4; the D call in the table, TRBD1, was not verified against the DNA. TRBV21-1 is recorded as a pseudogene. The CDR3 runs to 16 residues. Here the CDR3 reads CASSDGQSATNEKLFF. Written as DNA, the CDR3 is TGTGCCAGCAGCGACGGACAGTCCGCAACTAATGAAAAACTGTTTTTT.

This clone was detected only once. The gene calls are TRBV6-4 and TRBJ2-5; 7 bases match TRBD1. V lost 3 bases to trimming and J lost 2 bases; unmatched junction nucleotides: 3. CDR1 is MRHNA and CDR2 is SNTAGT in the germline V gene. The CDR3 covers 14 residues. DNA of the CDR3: TGTGCCAGCAGTGATTGCAGGGGGCAAGAGACCCAGTACTTC. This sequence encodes CASSDCRGQETQYF.

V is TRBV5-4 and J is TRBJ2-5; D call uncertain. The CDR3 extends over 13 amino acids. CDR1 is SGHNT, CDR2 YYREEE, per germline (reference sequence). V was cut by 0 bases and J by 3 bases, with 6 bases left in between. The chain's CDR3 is CASSLGAEETQYF. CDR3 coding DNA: TGTGCCAGCAGCTTGGGGGCAGAAGAGACCCAGTACTTC.

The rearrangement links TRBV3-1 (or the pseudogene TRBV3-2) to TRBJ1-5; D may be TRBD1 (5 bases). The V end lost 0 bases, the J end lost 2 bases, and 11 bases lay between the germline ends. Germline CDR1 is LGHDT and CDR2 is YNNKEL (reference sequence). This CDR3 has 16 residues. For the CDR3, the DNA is TGTGCCAGCAGCCAAGACGGGGGGAACGGCAATCAGCCCCAGCATTTT. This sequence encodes CASSQDGGNGNQPQHF.

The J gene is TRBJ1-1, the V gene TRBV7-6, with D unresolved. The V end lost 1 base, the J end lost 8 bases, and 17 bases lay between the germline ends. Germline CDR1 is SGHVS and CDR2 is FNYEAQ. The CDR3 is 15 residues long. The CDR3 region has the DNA TGTGCCAGCAGCTTAGTCGACGAAGGGAGCGGCGAAGCTTTCTTT. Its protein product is CASSLVDEGSGEAFF.

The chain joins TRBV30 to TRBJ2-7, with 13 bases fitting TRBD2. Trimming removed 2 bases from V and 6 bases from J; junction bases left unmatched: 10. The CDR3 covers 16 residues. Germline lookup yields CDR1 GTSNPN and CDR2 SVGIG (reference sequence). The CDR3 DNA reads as TGTGCCTGGAGTCCTCCGCGACTAGCGGGGGGTATCGAGCAGTACTTC. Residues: CAWSPPRLAGGIEQYF.